These 2 T cell receptor beta chains were all obtained from the same sample, sequenced in a study of T-cell reconstitution after alpha-beta-depleted transplantation in children. It was with unique molecular identifiers that the TCRbeta library was prepared. TCRdb called the PCR reads again in MiXCR, with one record for every CDR3 protein. The table records under 50,000 distinct CDR3 sequences, approximately 9.2% of them present only once. This material consisted of PBMCs, mostly from graft donor cells, taken 60 days after TCRalphabeta/CD19-depleted stem cell transplant. These receptors were taken from a male patient aged 2 to 9 who had a stem cell transplant for chronic granulomatous disease, so the T cells may come from the graft donor.

Ten or more counts support this clonotype. This chain joins TRBV20-1 and TRBJ2-4, with D maybe TRBD2 (6 bases). This CDR3 contains 14 residues. CDR1 DFQATT and CDR2 SNEGSKA come from the germline V gene (reference sequence). V lost 3 bases and J lost 0, with 9 bases in between. CDR3 sequence: CSASLSGAKNIQYF. DNA of the CDR3: TGCAGTGCTAGTCTTAGCGGAGCCAAAAACATTCAGTACTTC.

The table lists this clonotype with many counts. The rearrangement joins TRBV6-5 to TRBJ2-2; 9 bases are shared with TRBD2. The CDR3 spans 17 residues. The V gene end was trimmed by 3 bases and the J gene end by 4 bases; junction bases not matched to a gene: 9. The V gene's germline CDR1 is MNHEY and CDR2 SVGAGI. CDR3 amino acids: CASSYRDSGSFTGELFF. Written as DNA, the CDR3 is TGTGCCAGCAGTTATAGGGATAGCGGGAGTTTCACCGGGGAGCTGTTTTTT.